This T cell receptor (beta chain) emerged from a study of response to subunit inactivated influenza vaccine. This clonotype showed up just a few times. TCRdb passed the RT-PCR reads through MiXCR, listing each CDR3 protein once. This table has roughly 540,000 distinct CDR3 sequences, less than 25% appearing once. CDR1 SGHTA and CDR2 FQGNSA come from the germline V gene. The germline V and J ends were trimmed by 1 base and 4 bases, with 14 bases remaining between them. The CDR3 runs 16 residues. The same data also contributed to another study, on T cells expressing NK-cell markers. That work adds: The cDNA for TCR beta came from 5'RACE template switching with UMIs.

This TCR derives from a man aged 50 to 60 who received an inactivated influenza vaccine. Specimen: CD4+ T cells sorted from PBMCs, collected 11 to 12 days after vaccination. The chain couples TRBV7-2 to TRBJ2-1; tentative D call: TRBD2 (7 bases). The CDR3, as DNA: TGTGCCAGCAGCTTAGTAGGGGGGAGGGCGTACAATGAGCAGTTCTTC. Its protein product is CASSLVGGRAYNEQFF.